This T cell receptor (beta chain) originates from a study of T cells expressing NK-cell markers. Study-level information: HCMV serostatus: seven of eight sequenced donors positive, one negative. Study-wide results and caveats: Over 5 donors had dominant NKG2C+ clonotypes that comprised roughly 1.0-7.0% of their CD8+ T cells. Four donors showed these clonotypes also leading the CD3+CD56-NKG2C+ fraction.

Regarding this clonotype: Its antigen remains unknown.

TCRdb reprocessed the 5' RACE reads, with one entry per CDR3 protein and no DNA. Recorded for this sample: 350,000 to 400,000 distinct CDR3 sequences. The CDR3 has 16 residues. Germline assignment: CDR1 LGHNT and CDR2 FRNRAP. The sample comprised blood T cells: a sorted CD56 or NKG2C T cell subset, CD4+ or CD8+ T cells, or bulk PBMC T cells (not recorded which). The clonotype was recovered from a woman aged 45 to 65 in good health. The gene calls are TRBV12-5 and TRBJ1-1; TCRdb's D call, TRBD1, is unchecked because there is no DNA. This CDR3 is CASGLILGQPNTEAFF.